The clone carrying this T cell receptor (beta chain) was recorded a few times. Antigen specificity is unknown. The sample comes from a study of radiotherapy plus CTLA-4 blockade in lung cancer. In the study overall: Patients showed objective responses in roughly 18% of cases and disease control in 31%.

Trimming removed 5 bases at V and 0 bases at J, with 10 bases between. Per germline, CDR1 PRHDT and CDR2 FYEKMQ (reference sequence). CDR3 length equals 14 residues. Points from the study as a whole: Per reports, early blood T cell clone dynamics, plus interferon-beta, forecast response most strongly. Expansion in blood of tumor-derived TCR clones was seen after radiotherapy plus ipilimumab.

Enrolled patients, whose metastatic non-small-cell lung cancer was chemo-refractory, received focal radiation plus CTLA-4 blockade with ipilimumab. Clones were read by immunoSEQ multiplex PCR, and TCRdb kept only the in-frame ones, dropping some. Here the sample spans some 71,000 clones, approximately 76% being singletons. This sequence was found in a human donor with non-small cell lung cancer whose response to radiotherapy plus ipilimumab could not be evaluated. Some clones in this sample may be carry-over from other donors' samples. The material was peripheral blood, obtained from a patient treated with radiotherapy plus ipilimumab. This sequence joins TRBV13 and TRBJ1-2, with D possibly being TRBD1 (5 bases). The CDR3 DNA is TGTGCCAGCAGCCACTCAGGGTCTAACTATGGCTACACCTTC. This translates into CASSHSGSNYGYTF.